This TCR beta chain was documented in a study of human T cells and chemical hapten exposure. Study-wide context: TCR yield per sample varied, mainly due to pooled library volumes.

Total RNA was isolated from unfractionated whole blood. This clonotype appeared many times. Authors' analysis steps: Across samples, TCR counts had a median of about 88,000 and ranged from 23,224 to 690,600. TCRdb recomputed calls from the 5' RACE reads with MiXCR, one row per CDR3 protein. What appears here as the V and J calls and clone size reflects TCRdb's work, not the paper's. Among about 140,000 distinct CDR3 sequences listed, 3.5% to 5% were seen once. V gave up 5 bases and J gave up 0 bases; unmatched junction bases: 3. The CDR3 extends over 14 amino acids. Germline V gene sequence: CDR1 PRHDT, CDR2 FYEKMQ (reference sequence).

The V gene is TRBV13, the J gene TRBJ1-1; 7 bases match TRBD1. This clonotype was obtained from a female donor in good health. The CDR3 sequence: CASSVDRLNTEAFF. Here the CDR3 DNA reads TGTGCCAGCAGCGTGGACAGGTTGAACACTGAAGCTTTCTTT.